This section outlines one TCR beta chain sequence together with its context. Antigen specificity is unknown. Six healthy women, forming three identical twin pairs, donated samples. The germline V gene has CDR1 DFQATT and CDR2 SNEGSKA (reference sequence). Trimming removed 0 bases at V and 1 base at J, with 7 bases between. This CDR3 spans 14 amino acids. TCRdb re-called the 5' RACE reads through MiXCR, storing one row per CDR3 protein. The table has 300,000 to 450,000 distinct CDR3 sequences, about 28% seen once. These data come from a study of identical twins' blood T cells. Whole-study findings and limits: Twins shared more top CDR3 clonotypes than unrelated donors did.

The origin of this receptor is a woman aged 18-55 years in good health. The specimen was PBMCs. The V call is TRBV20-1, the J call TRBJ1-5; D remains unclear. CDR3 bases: TGCAGTGCTAGAGAGTTACTGAGCAATCAGCCCCAGCATTTT. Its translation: CSARELLSNQPQHF.